This T cell receptor beta chain was retrieved from a study of Graves' ophthalmopathy and Graves' hyperthyroidism. Study summary: If no ophthalmopathy appeared within 18 months of follow-up, hyperthyroidism was termed stable.

Recruitment covered hyperthyroidism patients aged 18 to 65 whose new diagnosis was of under 2 months' duration. Researchers took RNA transcripts and amplified TCR beta CDR3 regions from them. After a first-round RT-PCR with HTBI primers, a second-round multiplex PCR was run. TCRdb passed the multiplex PCR reads through MiXCR, listing each CDR3 protein once. The sample consists of over a million distinct CDR3 sequences, roughly two fifths of them appearing once. Per germline, CDR1 SGHTS and CDR2 YDEGEE. Trimming took off 4 bases at V and 5 bases at J, with 15 bases between the two ends. The CDR3 covers 14 residues. Study results and limitations: In blood, most expanded thyroid clonotypes above 0.001 frequency were also detected.

This clonotype has a count of ten or more. The antigen is not known. The sequencing sample was made of peripheral blood or thyroid tissue (not recorded which). The TCR sequence derives from an adult man with Graves' hyperthyroidism. The chain is built from TRBV5-8 and TRBJ2-5; D not certain. The CDR3 reads CASSPDKRWETQYF. The CDR3 bases are TGTGCCAGCAGCCCAGACAAACGGTGGGAGACCCAGTACTTC.